The clone carrying this T cell receptor (beta chain) was detected only a few times. CDR3 size: 15 residues. With V trimmed by 3 bases and J by 2 bases, 7 bases remained unmatched. The germline gives CDR1 SGHRS, CDR2 YFSETQ. Unique molecular identifiers were incorporated when the TCRbeta library was constructed. MiXCR was run by TCRdb on the PCR reads, yielding one entry per CDR3 protein. The repertoire consists of 170,000 or so distinct CDR3 sequences, with approximately 7% occurring once and the leading ten covering 3% to 3.5%. The sample comes from a study of T-cell reconstitution after alpha-beta-depleted transplantation in children.

This clonotype originated in a human donor who donated a stem cell graft to a child with Wiskott-Aldrich syndrome. The starting material was PBMCs from the stem cell graft donor, obtained from the stem cell graft. This sequence joins TRBV5-1 and TRBJ1-1; 7 nucleotides line up with TRBD1. CDR3 DNA: TGCGCCAGCAGCTCGCGGACAGGTAGAAACACTGAAGCTTTCTTT. This encodes CASSSRTGRNTEAFF.